These T cell receptor beta chains were read from a single sample in a study of blood T cell repertoires in COVID-19. The repertoire was sequenced with immunoSEQ multiplex PCR; TCRdb's copy has only in-frame clones and lacks some. The sample carries some 45,000 clones, 86% recorded once. Sequencing was performed on peripheral blood. These receptors were obtained from a man aged 65 to 79 with acute or convalescent COVID-19. Both conserved end residues are part of each CDR3. D genes are given only for firm matches. Clone sizes are given selectively: once, few, many, or a class where the clone is expanded.

v_gene: TRBV27; d_gene: TRBD2; j_gene: TRBJ2-1; abundance: NA; CDR3aa: CASSSRLAGVNEQFF; CDR3nt: TGTGCCAGCAGTTCTAGACTAGCGGGAGTCAATGAGCAGTTCTTC
v_gene: TRBV13; d_gene: NA; j_gene: TRBJ2-7; abundance: NA; CDR3aa: CASSLKTLTYEQYF; CDR3nt: TGTGCCAGCAGCTTAAAGACACTGACCTACGAGCAGTACTTC
v_gene: TRBV5-5; d_gene: TRBD1; j_gene: TRBJ1-1; abundance: NA; CDR3aa: CASSSGRGRAEAFF; CDR3nt: TGTGCCAGCAGCTCCGGCAGGGGGCGGGCTGAAGCTTTCTTT
v_gene: TRBV5-6; d_gene: TRBD1; j_gene: TRBJ1-1; abundance: NA; CDR3aa: CASSLTGQGDTEAFF; CDR3nt: TGTGCCAGCAGCTTAACGGGACAGGGAGATACTGAAGCTTTCTTT
v_gene: TRBV24-1; d_gene: TRBD2; j_gene: TRBJ2-1; abundance: NA; CDR3aa: CATSVGTTSGGAEEQFF; CDR3nt: TGTGCCACCAGTGTGGGTACTACTAGCGGGGGGGCTGAAGAGCAGTTCTTC
v_gene: TRBV15; d_gene: NA; j_gene: TRBJ1-4; abundance: NA; CDR3aa: CATSRDRATNEKLFF; CDR3nt: TGTGCCACCAGCAGAGATCGAGCAACTAATGAAAAACTGTTTTTT
v_gene: TRBV5-1; d_gene: NA; j_gene: TRBJ1-4; abundance: once; CDR3aa: CASSLGGRVENEKLFF; CDR3nt: TGCGCCAGCAGCTTGGGTGGCAGGGTGGAAAATGAAAAACTGTTTTTT
v_gene: TRBV19; d_gene: TRBD1; j_gene: TRBJ2-2; abundance: NA; CDR3aa: CASSIGQGDTGELFF; CDR3nt: TGTGCCAGTAGTATTGGGCAGGGGGACACCGGGGAGCTGTTTTTT
v_gene: TRBV7-2; d_gene: NA; j_gene: TRBJ2-2; abundance: NA; CDR3aa: CASRGQTNTGELFF; CDR3nt: TGTGCCAGCAGAGGACAAACGAACACCGGGGAGCTGTTTTTT
v_gene: TRBV18; d_gene: NA; j_gene: TRBJ2-3; abundance: NA; CDR3aa: CASSQDSATDTQYF; CDR3nt: TGTGCCAGCTCCCAGGATAGCGCTACAGATACGCAGTATTTT
v_gene: TRBV18; d_gene: TRBD1; j_gene: TRBJ1-1; abundance: NA; CDR3aa: CASSLGRDRETFF; CDR3nt: TGTGCCAGCTCACTGGGCCGGGACAGGGAAACTTTCTTT
v_gene: TRBV2; d_gene: NA; j_gene: TRBJ1-2; abundance: few; CDR3aa: CASSVIQNYGYTF; CDR3nt: TGTGCCAGCAGTGTAATACAGAACTATGGCTACACCTTC
v_gene: TRBV7-9; d_gene: TRBD1; j_gene: TRBJ2-2; abundance: NA; CDR3aa: CASSSFKGATGELFF; CDR3nt: TGTGCCAGCAGCTCCTTTAAGGGGGCGACCGGGGAGCTGTTTTTT
v_gene: TRBV18; d_gene: NA; j_gene: TRBJ2-7; abundance: NA; CDR3aa: CASSESRSAYEQYF; CDR3nt: TGTGCCAGCTCAGAAAGCAGGTCGGCCTACGAGCAGTACTTC
v_gene: TRBV7-3; d_gene: TRBD2; j_gene: TRBJ2-1; abundance: NA; CDR3aa: CASSRSGRSSYNEQFF; CDR3nt: TGTGCCAGCAGCCGTAGCGGGAGGAGCTCCTACAATGAGCAGTTCTTC
v_gene: TRBV5-5; d_gene: NA; j_gene: TRBJ2-7; abundance: NA; CDR3aa: CASSLEWDTSYEQYF; CDR3nt: TGTGCCAGCAGCTTGGAATGGGACACCTCCTACGAGCAGTACTTC
v_gene: TRBV27; d_gene: TRBD1; j_gene: TRBJ2-5; abundance: NA; CDR3aa: CASSLWTGQETQYF; CDR3nt: TGTGCCAGCAGTTTATGGACAGGACAAGAGACCCAGTACTTC
v_gene: TRBV7-2; d_gene: TRBD1; j_gene: TRBJ1-3; abundance: once; CDR3aa: CASSWDRAGGNTIYF; CDR3nt: TGTGCCAGCAGCTGGGACAGGGCCGGTGGAAACACCATATATTTT
v_gene: TRBV30; d_gene: NA; j_gene: TRBJ1-1; abundance: NA; CDR3aa: CAWKTGRNTEAFF; CDR3nt: TGTGCCTGGAAAACAGGGCGAAACACTGAAGCTTTCTTT
v_gene: TRBV10-1; d_gene: NA; j_gene: TRBJ2-7; abundance: NA; CDR3aa: CATPGQSYEQYF; CDR3nt: TGCGCCACTCCAGGACAGTCCTACGAGCAGTACTTC
v_gene: TRBV12-3/TRBV12-4; d_gene: TRBD1; j_gene: TRBJ1-2; abundance: NA; CDR3aa: CASSRQGYYGYTF; CDR3nt: TGTGCCAGCAGCCGACAGGGATACTATGGCTACACCTTC
v_gene: TRBV11-3; d_gene: TRBD1; j_gene: TRBJ2-3; abundance: once; CDR3aa: CASSIPDGTGRDTQYF; CDR3nt: TGTGCCAGCAGCATCCCGGACGGGACAGGGAGGGATACGCAGTATTTT
v_gene: TRBV24-1; d_gene: TRBD2; j_gene: TRBJ2-3; abundance: NA; CDR3aa: CATSDPASGGTDTQYF; CDR3nt: TGTGCCACCAGTGATCCAGCTAGCGGAGGCACAGATACGCAGTATTTT
v_gene: TRBV10-3; d_gene: NA; j_gene: TRBJ1-2; abundance: NA; CDR3aa: CAMGGGRNYGYTF; CDR3nt: TGTGCCATGGGGGGGGGACGAAACTATGGCTACACCTTC
v_gene: TRBV15; d_gene: NA; j_gene: TRBJ2-3; abundance: NA; CDR3aa: CATSRDRRGQGGSGTDTQYF; CDR3nt: TGTGCCACCAGCAGAGATAGGAGAGGGCAGGGGGGTTCTGGCACAGATACGCAGTATTTT
v_gene: TRBV5-8; d_gene: TRBD2; j_gene: TRBJ2-5; abundance: NA; CDR3aa: CASSRSFGLELQETQYF; CDR3nt: TGTGCCAGCAGCCGTTCATTCGGACTAGAACTCCAAGAGACCCAGTACTTC
v_gene: TRBV4-2; d_gene: NA; j_gene: TRBJ1-5; abundance: NA; CDR3aa: CASSQDHAGGNQPQHF; CDR3nt: TGTGCCAGCAGCCAAGATCATGCAGGGGGCAATCAGCCCCAGCATTTT
v_gene: TRBV4-1; d_gene: NA; j_gene: TRBJ1-1; abundance: NA; CDR3aa: CASSQGGVSVTEAFF; CDR3nt: TGCGCCAGCAGCCAAGGGGGGGTGAGTGTCACTGAAGCTTTCTTT
v_gene: TRBV4-1; d_gene: NA; j_gene: TRBJ2-5; abundance: NA; CDR3aa: CASSQMKQGLETQYF; CDR3nt: TGCGCCAGCAGCCAAATGAAACAGGGTCTGGAGACCCAGTACTTC
v_gene: TRBV7-6; d_gene: TRBD1; j_gene: TRBJ2-5; abundance: NA; CDR3aa: CASSWTGRETQYF; CDR3nt: TGTGCCAGCAGCTGGACAGGGAGGGAGACCCAGTACTTC
v_gene: TRBV19; d_gene: TRBD1; j_gene: TRBJ2-1; abundance: NA; CDR3aa: CASGGQGSFYNEQFF; CDR3nt: TGTGCCAGTGGGGGACAGGGGTCCTTCTACAATGAGCAGTTCTTC
v_gene: TRBV11-2; d_gene: NA; j_gene: TRBJ1-2; abundance: NA; CDR3aa: CASSLAGTYDGYTF; CDR3nt: TGTGCCAGCAGCTTAGCCGGGACTTACGATGGCTACACCTTC
v_gene: TRBV18; d_gene: NA; j_gene: TRBJ2-1; abundance: NA; CDR3aa: CASSPRGGGEENEQFF; CDR3nt: TGTGCCAGCTCACCCCGGGGTGGGGGCGAGGAAAATGAGCAGTTCTTC
v_gene: TRBV18; d_gene: NA; j_gene: TRBJ2-3; abundance: NA; CDR3aa: CASSRVGQVQDTQYF; CDR3nt: TGTGCCAGCTCGCGGGTAGGGCAGGTTCAAGATACGCAGTATTTT
v_gene: TRBV7-3; d_gene: TRBD2; j_gene: TRBJ2-3; abundance: NA; CDR3aa: CASTMGGVDGTDTQYF; CDR3nt: TGTGCCAGCACAATGGGAGGGGTCGACGGCACAGATACGCAGTATTTT
v_gene: TRBV19; d_gene: TRBD1; j_gene: TRBJ2-7; abundance: NA; CDR3aa: CASSYQGASYEQYF; CDR3nt: TGTGCCAGTAGTTACCAGGGGGCTTCCTACGAGCAGTACTTC
v_gene: TRBV9; d_gene: NA; j_gene: TRBJ1-2; abundance: NA; CDR3aa: CASSVADYGYTF; CDR3nt: TGTGCCAGCAGCGTAGCAGACTATGGCTACACCTTC
v_gene: TRBV30; d_gene: TRBD1; j_gene: TRBJ1-3; abundance: NA; CDR3aa: CAWSVPGTAGNTIYF; CDR3nt: TGTGCCTGGAGTGTCCCCGGGACAGCTGGAAACACCATATATTTT
v_gene: TRBV3-1/TRBV3-2; d_gene: TRBD1; j_gene: TRBJ1-3; abundance: NA; CDR3aa: CASSQVQGGGGGNTIYF; CDR3nt: TGTGCCAGCAGCCAAGTCCAGGGGGGCGGAGGTGGAAACACCATATATTTT
v_gene: TRBV6-5; d_gene: TRBD1; j_gene: TRBJ2-6; abundance: NA; CDR3aa: CASSLRQGTGANVLTF; CDR3nt: TGTGCCAGCAGTTTACGACAGGGTACTGGGGCCAACGTCCTGACTTTC
v_gene: TRBV3-1/TRBV3-2; d_gene: TRBD2; j_gene: TRBJ2-1; abundance: NA; CDR3aa: CASSHRPGTSALYYNEQFF; CDR3nt: TGTGCCAGCAGCCACCGTCCCGGGACTAGCGCACTATACTACAATGAGCAGTTCTTC
v_gene: TRBV5-1; d_gene: NA; j_gene: TRBJ1-3; abundance: NA; CDR3aa: CASSLQADPSGNTIYF; CDR3nt: TGCGCCAGCAGCTTGCAGGCAGACCCCTCTGGAAACACCATATATTTT
v_gene: TRBV12-3/TRBV12-4; d_gene: NA; j_gene: TRBJ1-6; abundance: NA; CDR3aa: CASQVGANSPLHF; CDR3nt: TGTGCCAGCCAAGTAGGGGCCAATTCACCCCTCCACTTT
v_gene: TRBV6-5; d_gene: NA; j_gene: TRBJ1-2; abundance: few; CDR3aa: CASSGGIMNYGYTF; CDR3nt: TGTGCCAGCAGCGGGGGTATAATGAACTATGGCTACACCTTC
v_gene: TRBV7-2; d_gene: TRBD1; j_gene: TRBJ1-6; abundance: NA; CDR3aa: CASSFTGDNSPLHF; CDR3nt: TGTGCCAGCAGCTTCACAGGGGATAATTCACCCCTCCACTTT
v_gene: TRBV5-4; d_gene: NA; j_gene: TRBJ1-6; abundance: NA; CDR3aa: CASGGINSPLHF; CDR3nt: TGTGCCAGCGGAGGTATTAATTCACCCCTCCACTTT
v_gene: TRBV19; d_gene: TRBD1; j_gene: TRBJ1-1; abundance: NA; CDR3aa: CASSIGGNRGSNTEAFF; CDR3nt: TGTGCCAGTAGTATCGGGGGAAACAGGGGTTCGAACACTGAAGCTTTCTTT
v_gene: TRBV9; d_gene: TRBD1; j_gene: TRBJ2-3; abundance: NA; CDR3aa: CASSRGTGARTDTQYF; CDR3nt: TGTGCCAGCAGCCGTGGGACAGGGGCCCGCACAGATACGCAGTATTTT
v_gene: TRBV6-5; d_gene: NA; j_gene: TRBJ1-2; abundance: NA; CDR3aa: CASNAGNYGYTF; CDR3nt: TGTGCCAGCAATGCCGGTAACTATGGCTACACCTTC
v_gene: TRBV24-1; d_gene: NA; j_gene: TRBJ2-1; abundance: NA; CDR3aa: CATSDERANRKQFF; CDR3nt: TGTGCCACCAGTGATGAGAGGGCTAACCGTAAGCAGTTCTTC
v_gene: TRBV11-2; d_gene: NA; j_gene: TRBJ1-1; abundance: NA; CDR3aa: CASSPGSGQHTEAFF; CDR3nt: TGTGCCAGCAGCCCCGGGTCGGGACAACACACTGAAGCTTTCTTT
v_gene: TRBV7-2; d_gene: NA; j_gene: TRBJ1-1; abundance: once; CDR3aa: CASSGQRGGTEAFF; CDR3nt: TGTGCCAGCAGCGGGCAGAGGGGAGGGACTGAAGCTTTCTTT
v_gene: TRBV9; d_gene: NA; j_gene: TRBJ1-2; abundance: few; CDR3aa: CASSDATGRVNGYTF; CDR3nt: TGTGCCAGCAGCGACGCCACAGGGAGAGTTAATGGCTACACCTTC
v_gene: TRBV11-3; d_gene: NA; j_gene: TRBJ1-6; abundance: few; CDR3aa: CASSLGGSNSPLHF; CDR3nt: TGTGCCAGCAGCTTGGGGGGGAGTAATTCACCCCTCCACTTT
v_gene: TRBV29-1; d_gene: TRBD1; j_gene: TRBJ2-7; abundance: once; CDR3aa: CSVEYRGRGEQYF; CDR3nt: TGCAGCGTCGAATACAGGGGGCGCGGCGAGCAGTACTTC
v_gene: TRBV19; d_gene: TRBD1; j_gene: TRBJ2-3; abundance: NA; CDR3aa: CATTDREPDTQYF; CDR3nt: TGTGCCACCACAGACAGGGAACCCGATACGCAGTATTTT
v_gene: TRBV7-2; d_gene: NA; j_gene: TRBJ2-7; abundance: NA; CDR3aa: CASSLADTKTSYEQYF; CDR3nt: TGTGCCAGCAGCTTAGCGGACACAAAAACCTCCTACGAGCAGTACTTC
v_gene: TRBV19; d_gene: NA; j_gene: TRBJ2-2; abundance: NA; CDR3aa: CATAAVAGPNTGELFF; CDR3nt: TGTGCCACTGCGGCGGTGGCAGGGCCGAACACCGGGGAGCTGTTTTTT
v_gene: TRBV12-3/TRBV12-4; d_gene: NA; j_gene: TRBJ2-5; abundance: NA; CDR3aa: CASSFYRETQYF; CDR3nt: TGTGCCAGCAGTTTTTATCGGGAGACCCAGTACTTC